Listed below are T cell receptor beta chains from one sample, sequenced in a study of cytomegalovirus exposure and HLA in healthy donors. Sequencing used immunoSEQ multiplex PCR; TCRdb keeps in-frame clones, though not all of them. The sample lists 60,000 to 90,000 clones, just under 85% seen once, with around 2.9% in the top ten. Sequencing was performed on PBMCs. The source is a man aged 25-45 years in good health and CMV-seronegative. Each CDR3 is given with its conserved first and last residue. Fields, in order: D gene, J gene, V gene, clone size, CDR3 DNA, CDR3 protein. A D gene is named only where the DNA matches it firmly. Clone size is not always given. Where it is, it says once, few, many or a class for expanded clones.

. | TRBJ1-1 | TRBV29-1 | once | TGCAGCTCCGACGCGGGGCTGGAAGCTTTCTTT | CSSDAGLEAFF
TRBD2 | TRBJ2-1 | TRBV4-1 | . | TGCGCCAGCAGCCAACCAACTAGCGGGCCGGAGCAGTTCTTC | CASSQPTSGPEQFF
. | TRBJ1-4 | TRBV27 | . | TGTGCCAGCAGTTTTTGGGAGGGGGATGAAAAACTGTTTTTT | CASSFWEGDEKLFF
. | TRBJ1-2 | TRBV5-6 | . | TGTGCCAGCAGCCCGGACTCGCGTCGTGGCTACACCTTC | CASSPDSRRGYTF
TRBD1 | TRBJ2-2 | TRBV5-1 | . | TGCGCCAGCAGTCCCGATGACAGGGGGTACGCCGGGGAGCTGTTTTTT | CASSPDDRGYAGELFF
TRBD2 | TRBJ2-3 | TRBV19 | . | TGTGCCAGTAGCCTCGGGGGGACGCCAAGCACAGATACGCAGTATTTT | CASSLGGTPSTDTQYF
. | TRBJ1-3 | TRBV2 | . | TGTGCCAGCAGTGCAATACAGGGAAACACCATATATTTT | CASSAIQGNTIYF
. | TRBJ1-5 | TRBV2 | . | TGTGCCAGCCGCTACGGAGGAGGCAATCAGCCCCAGCATTTT | CASRYGGGNQPQHF
TRBD2 | TRBJ2-1 | TRBV7-3 | few | TGTGCCAGCAGCTTAACGTCCGGGACTAGCGGGGACCCGAGAGAGCAGTTCTTC | CASSLTSGTSGDPREQFF
TRBD2 | TRBJ2-1 | TRBV6-5 | . | TGTGCCAGCAGATCTCTAGCGGGGGCTTACAATGAGCAGTTCTTC | CASRSLAGAYNEQFF
TRBD1 | TRBJ1-1 | TRBV27 | . | TGTGCCAGCACCCCCCGGGACAGGGGGCACACTGAAGCTTTCTTT | CASTPRDRGHTEAFF
TRBD1 | TRBJ1-2 | TRBV4-1 | . | TGCGCCAGCAGCCTTCCAACAGGGGCCCCTGAAGGCTACACCTTC | CASSLPTGAPEGYTF
. | TRBJ1-1 | TRBV29-1 | few | TGCAGCGTTGAGCAGGAAATGAACACTGAAGCTTTCTTT | CSVEQEMNTEAFF
. | TRBJ2-7 | TRBV28 | . | TGTGCCAGCAGTTTAGGGCAGGCTGGCTACGAGCAGTACTTC | CASSLGQAGYEQYF
TRBD1 | TRBJ1-1 | TRBV4-3 | . | TGCGCCAGCAGCCAAGATATAGGTAAAAGGTCGACAGGGGGCAGGACTGAAGCTTTCTTT | CASSQDIGKRSTGGRTEAFF
TRBD1 | TRBJ2-2 | TRBV19 | . | TGTGCCAGTGAGAATGCCGGGACAGGGACCGGGGAGCTGTTTTTT | CASENAGTGTGELFF
. | TRBJ2-3 | TRBV19 | few | TGTGCCAGTAGACTAGTTTCTAGCACAGATACGCAGTATTTT | CASRLVSSTDTQYF
. | TRBJ1-5 | TRBV5-6 | . | TGTGCCAGCAGCCCACCCGGGAGCAATCAGCCCCAGCATTTT | CASSPPGSNQPQHF
TRBD1 | TRBJ1-1 | TRBV19 | . | TGTGCCAGTAGTATAGGGAGGACAGGGGCCGTGTCGAGCACTGAAGCTTTCTTT | CASSIGRTGAVSSTEAFF
. | TRBJ2-1 | TRBV11-3 | . | TGTGCCAGCAGCTTAGGTGGGGCGGGACCACGTTACCATGAGCAGTTCTTC | CASSLGGAGPRYHEQFF
TRBD1 | TRBJ1-1 | TRBV28 | . | TGTGCCAGCACCCCCCAGGGGGGCACTGAAGCTTTCTTT | CASTPQGGTEAFF
. | TRBJ2-5 | TRBV30 | . | TGTGCCTGGAGTTTCCCCGGAGGGCGGGAAGAGACCCAGTACTTC | CAWSFPGGREETQYF
. | TRBJ2-7 | TRBV2 | . | TGTGCCAGCAATCTCTACGAGCAGTACTTC | CASNLYEQYF
. | TRBJ1-1 | TRBV9 | . | TGTGCCAGCAGCGGGACGACAGGGAACACTGAAGCTTTCTTT | CASSGTTGNTEAFF
TRBD1 | TRBJ1-1 | TRBV6-5 | . | TGTGCCAGCAGTTCCAGGGGGCGCGGAACTGAAGCTTTCTTT | CASSSRGRGTEAFF
. | TRBJ2-7 | TRBV5-1 | . | TGCGCCAGCAGCTTTGGAGGTGCGTCCTACGAGCAGTACTTC | CASSFGGASYEQYF
. | TRBJ1-6 | TRBV9 | . | TGTGCCAGCAGCGCCGTAAATTCACCCCTCCACTTT | CASSAVNSPLHF
. | TRBJ2-3 | TRBV19 | . | TGTGCCAGTAGTATAGAGGGGGGAGGCACAGATACGCAGTATTTT | CASSIEGGGTDTQYF
. | TRBJ2-7 | TRBV30 | . | TGTGCCTGGAGTGCCCCGGAGCGGAGCTACGAGCAGTACTTC | CAWSAPERSYEQYF
. | TRBJ1-5 | TRBV27 | few | TGTGCCAGCAGTTTACGGAGGGGAGTTGGGAGCAATCAGCCCCAGCATTTT | CASSLRRGVGSNQPQHF
TRBD1 | TRBJ2-3 | TRBV9 | . | TGTGCCAGCAGCGTAGCCGGGACAGGGGTCACAGATACGCAGTATTTT | CASSVAGTGVTDTQYF
. | TRBJ2-1 | TRBV6-5 | . | TGTGCCAGCAGCGTCCGAGAGTCATACAATGAGCAGTTCTTC | CASSVRESYNEQFF
. | TRBJ1-2 | TRBV7-9 | . | TGTGCCAGCAGCTTAGGGCAAAACTATGGCTACACCTTC | CASSLGQNYGYTF
. | TRBJ2-5 | TRBV2 | . | TGTGCCAGCACGGGGGGCTTAGAGACCCAGTACTTC | CASTGGLETQYF
TRBD1 | TRBJ2-1 | TRBV27 | . | TGTGCCAGCAGTTCTTCCGAGACAGGGGTAAATGAGCAGTTCTTC | CASSSSETGVNEQFF
TRBD2 | TRBJ2-5 | TRBV30 | . | TGTGCCTGGAGTGTATCTAGCGGGCAAGAGACCCAGTACTTC | CAWSVSSGQETQYF
TRBD1 | TRBJ1-6 | TRBV28 | . | TGTGCCAGCAGCCTAACCACTCACATGGGACAGGGATCAGCCCAAAATTCACCCCTCCACTTT | CASSLTTHMGQGSAQNSPLHF
TRBD1 | TRBJ1-1 | TRBV19 | . | TGTGCCAGTATGGACAGGGAGAACACTGAAGCTTTCTTT | CASMDRENTEAFF
TRBD1 | TRBJ2-1 | TRBV7-2 | once | TGTGCCAGCAGCACTGCCGGGACAGGGCCTAAGGAGCAGTTCTTC | CASSTAGTGPKEQFF
. | TRBJ2-3 | TRBV10-3 | . | TGTGCCATCTCAAAGGACCTAGCGACCGCAGATACGCAGTATTTT | CAISKDLATADTQYF
TRBD1 | TRBJ2-1 | TRBV4-3 | . | TGCGCCAGCAGCCAAGATGTGGGGACAGGGAGCTCCTACAATGAGCAGTTCTTC | CASSQDVGTGSSYNEQFF
TRBD2 | TRBJ2-5 | TRBV9 | . | TGTGCCAGCTCATCTAGCGGGGGGCTAGAGACCCAGTACTTC | CASSSSGGLETQYF
TRBD1 | TRBJ2-4 | TRBV2 | . | TGTGCCAGCAGGGGACAGGGGATCGACAAAAACATTCAGTACTTC | CASRGQGIDKNIQYF
TRBD1 | TRBJ1-2 | TRBV29-1 | . | TGCAGCGCTACGGGATCCGGGACAGAAGGCTATGGCTACACCTTC | CSATGSGTEGYGYTF
TRBD1 | TRBJ2-7 | TRBV27 | . | TGTGCCAGCAGTCCGACAGGGAGCTCCTACGAGCAGTACTTC | CASSPTGSSYEQYF
. | TRBJ1-5 | TRBV6-1 | . | TGTGCCAGCAGCCGGGACAATCAGCCCCAGCATTTT | CASSRDNQPQHF
TRBD1 | TRBJ2-1 | TRBV7-9 | . | TGTGCCAGCAGCTCCTGGACAGGGGGCAATGAGCAGTTCTTC | CASSSWTGGNEQFF
TRBD2 | TRBJ2-7 | TRBV11-1 | . | TGTGCCAGCAGCCTCAGGACTAGCGGGAGGGCCTACGAGCAGTACTTC | CASSLRTSGRAYEQYF
TRBD1 | TRBJ1-5 | TRBV4-3 | . | TGCGCCAGCAGCCTTGACAGGGATCAGCCCCAGCATTTT | CASSLDRDQPQHF
TRBD1 | TRBJ2-2 | TRBV28 | . | TGTGCCAGCAGTTTGAGAGGACAGGGGGCGCAAGGGAACACCGGGGAGCTGTTTTTT | CASSLRGQGAQGNTGELFF